This TCR beta chain was retrieved from a study of CD8 T cells in Susac syndrome. With 6 bases removed from V and 12 bases from J, the gap between germline ends came to 21 bases. The CDR3 totals 14 residues. Germline CDR1 and CDR2: KGHSH and LQKENI. TEMRA cells were FACS-enriched and CD8+ and CD4+ T cells negatively isolated. RNA was extracted with the RNeasy kit, and a quantity of roughly 0.45 to 1 ug was reverse transcribed using random hexamers. Amplification of TCR beta CDR3 across 54 Vbeta and 13 Jbeta was performed with immunoSEQ multiplex PCR. Using its own MiXCR run on the immunoSEQ multiplex PCR reads, TCRdb lists one record per CDR3 protein. The sample carries a few hundred thousand distinct CDR3 sequences, approximately 85% recorded once.

The receptor was derived from a human donor with multiple sclerosis. The V call is TRBV18, the J call TRBJ2-1; D uncertain. The sample was CD8+ T cells from PBMCs. The CDR3 sequence is CASSLLRTGCGQFF. The CDR3 bases are TGTGCCAGCTCTCTGCTGAGGACGGGCTGCGGGCAGTTCTTC.